Reported below is one TCR beta chain. Data came from immunoSEQ multiplex PCR; TCRdb stores just in-frame clones and leaves some out. The table includes approximately 140,000 clones, approximately 92% detected once. This specimen comes from a study of T cell responses to AZD1222 COVID-19 vaccine. CDR1 GTSNPN and CDR2 SVGIG come from the germline V gene (reference sequence). V was pared by 3 bases and J by 3 bases, with 10 bases between. The CDR3 has 13 residues. The material was peripheral blood, obtained on day 0 of AZD1222 vaccination. The chain couples TRBV30 to TRBJ2-3, with D maybe TRBD2 (7 bases). The sequence was collected from an adult in good health. CDR3 bases: TGTGCCTGGAGGGGGAGGGGGACAGATACGCAGTATTTT. Translation gives CAWRGRGTDTQYF. Filled out from reference TRBV30 and TRBJ2-3, the complete variable domain reads SQTIHQWPATLVQPVGSPLSLECTVEGTSNPNLYWYRQAAGRGLQLLFYSVGIGQISSEVPQNLSASRPQDRQFILSSKKLLLSDSGFYLCAWRGRGTDTQYFGPGTRLTVL.